This T cell receptor beta chain was sequenced in a study of T cell repertoires in cytomegalovirus infection. TCRdb passed the reads through MiXCR, listing each CDR3 protein once. This table holds approximately 630,000 distinct CDR3 sequences, approximately 24% found once. Trimming left V 5 bases short and J 6 bases short, with 11 bases between. The CDR3 loop spans 13 amino acids. The V gene's germline CDR1 is MNHEY and CDR2 SMNVEV (reference sequence). Findings and caveats of the study: What dominated the ex vivo response were HLA-C-restricted CMV-specific TCR beta clonotypes.

A few counts support this clonotype. Its antigen is not identified. Sequencing was performed on CD8+ T cells from PBMCs. The chain is built from TRBV27 and TRBJ1-5; D remains unclear. The TCR sequence derives from a human donor in good health (CMV status not recorded). Some clones in this sample may be carry-over from other donors' samples. CDR3 DNA: TGTGCCAGCAGTCCCTTCCCAAGTCAGCCCCAGCATTTT. This codes for CASSPFPSQPQHF.